These 23 T cell receptor beta chains were sequenced from one sample in a study of technical replicates of blood from a handful of donors (dated by TCRdb to about 2017). The library relied on the immunoSEQ multiplex PCR assay. The immuneACCESS repertoire file appears here via TCRdb, limited to in-frame rearrangements. These files lack a portion of the clones; in checked studies, under half of the deficit traces to unresolved V genes, and the cause of the others is not known. In this sample the table shows approximately 76,000 clones, 70% to 90% of which occur a single time. The ten largest make up 4.5% to 6% of the sample. Sequenced sample: PBMCs. Receptors were obtained from a human donor in good health. Some clones in this sample may be carry-over from other donors' samples.

The chain carries TRBV30 and TRBJ2-1; TRBD2 matches at 11 bases. The CDR3 runs 14 residues. The V gene's germline CDR1 is GTSNPN and CDR2 SVGIG (reference sequence). The V gene end was trimmed by 2 bases and the J gene end by 10 bases; junction bases not matched to a gene: 7. Here the CDR3 reads CAWSPGLADGEQFF. In DNA, the CDR3 is TGTGCCTGGAGTCCGGGACTAGCGGACGGGGAGCAGTTCTTC.

The V call is TRBV11-1, the J call TRBJ1-6; D is undetermined. This CDR3 is built from 14 residues. Germline CDR1 SGHAT, CDR2 FQDESV (reference sequence). Trimming shortened V by 0 bases and J by 6 bases, and 6 bases separated the two germline ends. CDR3 amino acids: CASSLATSNSPLHF. The CDR3 DNA reads as TGTGCCAGCAGCTTAGCCACGAGTAATTCACCCCTCCACTTT.

V and J are TRBV10-3 and TRBJ2-1, with D perhaps TRBD1 (7 bases). Per germline, CDR1 ENHRY and CDR2 SYGVKD. V lost 10 bases and J 12 bases, leaving 34 bases between the germline ends. The CDR3 runs 17 residues. The CDR3 here is CATDAEGETGTILGQFF. DNA of the CDR3: TGTGCCACCGATGCGGAGGGGGAGACAGGGACCATATTAGGGCAGTTCTTC.

This chain links TRBV9 with TRBJ2-5; perhaps TRBD2 as D (7 bases). The CDR3 extends over 14 amino acids. V was shortened by 0 bases and J by 4 bases, with 10 bases between the two germline ends. Germline CDR1 and CDR2: SGDLS and YYNGEE. The CDR3 reads CASSVAGGGETQYF. CDR3 in DNA: TGTGCCAGCAGCGTAGCGGGGGGCGGAGAGACCCAGTACTTC.

V is TRBV7-8 and J is TRBJ2-3; D unresolved. This CDR3 has 12 residues. Germline-derived CDR1 and CDR2 are SGHVS and FQNEAQ. Trimming shortened V by 2 bases and J by 2 bases, and 2 bases separated the two germline ends. The DNA for the CDR3 is TGTGCCAGCAGCTTACTCACAGATACGCAGTATTTT. Amino acids: CASSLLTDTQYF.

This chain uses TRBV4-3 with TRBJ2-2; TRBD1 agrees at 7 bases. After removal of 2 bases from V and 0 bases from J, the junction contained 0 bases not matched to a gene. The CDR3 covers 15 residues. CDR1 LGHNA and CDR2 YSLEER come from the germline V gene. CDR3 DNA sequence: TGCGCCAGCAGCCAACAGGGGGCGAACACCGGGGAGCTGTTTTTT. It encodes CASSQQGANTGELFF.

This clone was recorded a few times. The sample contains more than one DNA sequence encoding this CDR3. V is TRBV19 and J is TRBJ2-5; D may be TRBD2 (6 bases). Germline V lookup: CDR1 LNHDA, CDR2 SQIVND (reference sequence). There are 12 residues in the CDR3. V was clipped by 6 bases and J by 5 bases, with 10 bases between them. The CDR3, as DNA: TGTGCCAGTAGGCAGGCGGGGGAGACCCAGTACTTC. Amino acid sequence: CASRQAGETQYF.

V is TRBV9 and J is TRBJ1-4; 9 bases map to TRBD1. J lost 8 bases, V lost 4 bases, and 12 bases had no gene match. The CDR3 is 16 residues long. Germline-derived CDR1 and CDR2 are SGDLS and YYNGEE. CDR3 sequence (DNA): TGTGCCAGCAGCACCCAGGACAGGGGCAATATGGAAAAACTGTTTTTT. Translation: CASSTQDRGNMEKLFF.

The chain carries TRBV27 and TRBJ1-4, with 7 positions matching TRBD1. The J segment lost 4 bases and the V segment lost 7 bases, leaving 12 bases of the junction unmatched. This CDR3 comprises 16 residues. CDR1 is MNHEY, CDR2 SMNVEV, per germline (reference sequence). For the CDR3, the DNA is TGTGCCAGCACCTACAGACCCGGGACAGATAATGAAAAACTGTTTTTT. It encodes CASTYRPGTDNEKLFF. Complete variable domain (other parts from reference TRBV27 and TRBJ1-4): EAQVTQNPRYLITVTGKKLTVTCSQNMNHEYMSWYRQDPGLGLRQIYYSMNVEVTDKGDVPEGYKVSRKEKRNFPLILESPSPNQTSLYFCASTYRPGTDNEKLFFGSGTQLSVL.

The CDR3 reads CATSRSRDRGQPQHF. CDR3 sequence (DNA): TGTGCCACCAGCAGATCCCGGGACAGGGGTCAGCCCCAGCATTTT. The chain recombines TRBV15 with TRBJ1-5; 10 bases agree with TRBD1. CDR3 length: 15 residues. Germline CDR1 is LNHNV and CDR2 is YYDKDF (reference sequence). J was trimmed by 6 bases and V by 2 bases; bases with no gene match: 4. Full variable domain (outside the CDR3, taken from reference TRBV15 and TRBJ1-5): DAMVIQNPRYQVTQFGKPVTLSCSQTLNHNVMYWYQQKSSQAPKLLFHYYDKDFNNEADTPDNFQSRRPNTSFCFLDIRSPGLGDTAMYLCATSRSRDRGQPQHFGDGTRLSIL.

The gene calls are TRBV2 and TRBJ2-5, with 8 bases that match TRBD2. The V and J ends lost 11 bases and 1 base, in that order; junction bases with no gene match: 3. Germline V CDR1 and CDR2: SNHLY, FYNNEI. This CDR3 is built from 12 residues. The CDR3 loop is CAGGTSQETQYF. The CDR3 coding sequence is TGTGCCGGTGGGACTAGCCAAGAGACCCAGTACTTC. The whole variable domain, remainder taken from reference TRBV2 and TRBJ2-5, is EPEVTQTPSHQVTQMGQEVILRCVPISNHLYFYWYRQILGQKVEFLVSFYNNEISEKSEIFDDQFSVERPDGSNFTLKIRSTKLEDSAMYFCAGGTSQETQYFGPGTRLLVL.

This chain connects TRBV6-4 to TRBJ1-4; no definite D call. CDR1 and CDR2 (germline): MRHNA, SNTAGT. This CDR3 is 14 amino acids long. Between the trimmed V and J ends, which lost 7 bases and 3 bases, there was a span of 12 bases. The CDR3 DNA reads as TGTGCCAGCATCCTGAGGATCTCTAATGAAAAACTGTTTTTT. This sequence encodes CASILRISNEKLFF.

The CDR3 DNA reads TGTGCCAGCAGCCCGACTAGCGGGGTCTACGAGCAGTACTTC. Its translation is CASSPTSGVYEQYF. This sequence joins TRBV7-3 and TRBJ2-7, with 11 nucleotides matching TRBD2. The germline CDR1 and CDR2 sequences are SGHTA and FQGTGA. The CDR3 covers 14 residues. The V and J ends lost 5 bases and 3 bases, in that order; junction bases with no gene match: 3.

Here the CDR3 reads CASSIAGGGARAFF. In nucleotides, the CDR3 is TGTGCCAGTAGTATTGCAGGGGGTGGGGCCCGGGCTTTCTTT. The rearrangement joins TRBV19 to TRBJ1-1, with 7 bases matching TRBD1. The germline CDR1 and CDR2 sequences are LNHDA and SQIVND (reference sequence). Trimming cost V 3 bases and J 11 bases; bases outside gene matches: 12. CDR3 length equals 14 residues.

V is TRBV6-4 and J is TRBJ1-2, with a weak D call TRBD1 (6 bases). V was trimmed by 6 bases and J by 1 base, leaving 12 bases between them. Per the germline V gene, CDR1 is MRHNA and CDR2 is SNTAGT. The length of the CDR3 is 14 residues. As DNA, the CDR3 is TGTGCCAGCAGCCCAGGGGTTTATAACTATGGCTACACCTTC. Protein: CASSPGVYNYGYTF.

The J gene is TRBJ2-3, the V gene TRBV29-1, with 9 bases fitting TRBD2. The CDR3 runs 14 residues. The germline V gene encodes CDR1 SQVTM and CDR2 ANQGSEA. V gave up 4 bases and J gave up 6 bases; unmatched junction bases: 8. CDR3 sequence (DNA): TGCAGCGTTGCTAGCGGGGTCTCGACGGATACGCAGTATTTT. Its protein product is CSVASGVSTDTQYF.

The rearrangement uses TRBV18 and TRBJ1-1; perhaps TRBD1 as D (6 bases). The V end was cut by 3 bases, the J end by 4 bases, with 15 bases between. This CDR3 comprises 15 residues. In germline, CDR1 is KGHSH, CDR2 LQKENI. Here the CDR3 DNA reads TGTGCCAGCTCACCGGACAGTTCTCCGGGCACTGAAGCTTTCTTT. This codes for CASSPDSSPGTEAFF. Supplemented by reference TRBV18 and TRBJ1-1, the full variable domain reads NAGVMQNPRHLVRRRGQEARLRCSPMKGHSHVYWYRQLPEEGLKFMVYLQKENIIDESGMPKERFSAEFPKEGPSILRIQQVVRGDSAAYFCASSPDSSPGTEAFFGQGTRLTVV.

This chain uses TRBV7-7 with TRBJ2-7; perhaps TRBD2 as D (6 bases). CDR1 SSHAT and CDR2 FNYEAQ come from the germline V gene (reference sequence). The CDR3 is 13 residues long. The ends were cut back, 1 base at V and 7 bases at J, with 11 bases in the middle. The CDR3 DNA reads as TGTGCCAGCAGCTTAGTGCAGGGACTGGAGCAGTACTTC. This encodes CASSLVQGLEQYF.

The chain couples TRBV4-3 to TRBJ2-1; 11 bases agree with TRBD2. Per the germline V gene, CDR1 is LGHNA and CDR2 is YSLEER. Trimming at V came to 4 bases and at J to 4 bases, leaving 3 bases not matched to a gene. CDR3 length: 15 residues. This CDR3 reads CASSRTSGGYNEQFF. CDR3 DNA: TGCGCCAGCAGCCGAACTAGCGGGGGATACAATGAGCAGTTCTTC.

The rearrangement joins TRBV21-1 to TRBJ2-7; no DNA check was done on the table's D call, TRBD2. TRBV21-1 is given as a pseudogene. The CDR3 extends over 16 amino acids. The DNA for the CDR3 is TGTGCCAGCAGCAAGGCCGAGGCGGGGGCGGCCTACGAGCAGTACTTC. Its translation is CASSKAEAGAAYEQYF.

The chain employs TRBV30 and TRBJ2-5; D gene ambiguous. Germline V gene lookup returns CDR1 GTSNPN and CDR2 SVGIG (reference sequence). V shed 2 bases and J shed 0 bases, with 4 bases lying between them. This CDR3 spans 12 amino acids. The CDR3 spells CAWSYNQETQYF. The CDR3 DNA follows: TGTGCCTGGAGTTACAACCAAGAGACCCAGTACTTC.

The rearrangement uses TRBV7-2 and TRBJ2-1; TRBD2 matches 9 bases. Germline lookup yields CDR1 SGHTA and CDR2 FQGNSA. Trimming at V came to 1 base and at J to 4 bases, leaving 2 bases not matched to a gene. The CDR3 loop spans 15 amino acids. The CDR3 sequence is CASSLEAGGYNEQFF. The DNA for the CDR3 is TGTGCCAGCAGCTTAGAAGCGGGGGGTTACAATGAGCAGTTCTTC.

This chain links TRBV5-6 with TRBJ2-5; 7 bases line up with TRBD1. V was pared by 2 bases and J by 5 bases, with 15 bases of the junction left unmatched. The germline V gene has CDR1 SGHDT and CDR2 YYEEEE. The CDR3 loop spans 17 amino acids. The CDR3 DNA is TGTGCCAGCAGCTTCCCTGGACAGGTGACTTTGGGGGAGACCCAGTACTTC. Its translation: CASSFPGQVTLGETQYF.